The T cell receptor (beta chain) described here comes from a study of T-cell memory formation after mild COVID-19. Findings of the study overall: Most CD4+ clones that shrank were in CM and EM, while CD8+ ones turned up in EMRA. Whereas later expanders leaned CD4+, clones contracting day 15 to 85 showed a balanced CD4/CD8 makeup. Pre-infection memory held some responding clones, suggesting pre-existing cross-reactive T cells responded.

5'RACE primed at constant segments yielded TCR alpha and TCR beta cDNA libraries bearing sample barcodes and UMIs. TCRdb recomputed calls from the 5' RACE reads with MiXCR, one row per CDR3 protein. Here the sample spans 360,000 or so distinct CDR3 sequences, approximately 27% being singletons. V trimming: 8 bases; J trimming: 2 bases; junction bases outside the gene matches: 1. CDR1 and CDR2 from the germline V gene are KGHDR and SFDVKD. This CDR3 comprises 13 residues. This clonotype appeared a few times. Its target is unknown. Sample: PBMCs or a T cell subset sorted from them (not recorded which). The TCR sequence derives from an adult woman who had mild COVID-19 (a few samples of this study predate the infection). Cell type and time point are not known. The chain uses TRBV24-1 and TRBJ1-5; 8 bases map to TRBD1. The CDR3: CATTGGRNQPQHF. The CDR3 nucleotides are TGTGCCACCACAGGGGGCCGCAATCAGCCCCAGCATTTT.